This T cell receptor beta chain was retrieved from a study of cytomegalovirus exposure and HLA in healthy donors. Findings of the study overall: TCR beta sequences reportedly predicted the HLA-A and HLA-B alleles of most subjects accurately. Later on, a genetic analysis was performed. It linked a missense variant in DCLRE1C with V- and J-gene trimming of TCR beta.

In the case of this clone: Its antigen is not identified.

The CDR3 runs 18 residues. V was clipped by 5 bases and J by 4 bases; unmatched bases: 15. Germline loops: CDR1 SEHNR, CDR2 FQNEAQ (reference sequence). The study ran its PCR with 60 Vbeta and 13 Jbeta primers. This table comes from immunoSEQ multiplex PCR, and its TCRdb copy is limited to in-frame clones, with some not included. The sample includes about 120,000 clones. The material sequenced was PBMCs. The clonotype originates from a man aged 18 to 30 in good health and CMV-seronegative. The chain links TRBV7-9 to TRBJ2-1, with TRBD1 matching 9 bases. CDR3 region: CASSSRDRAGEGYNEQFF. CDR3 bases: TGTGCCAGCAGCAGCCGGGACAGGGCGGGAGAGGGTTACAATGAGCAGTTCTTC.